This TCR beta chain was captured in a study of blood T cell repertoires in COVID-19. About the study: COVID-19 samples, acute and convalescent, were from the United States, Italy and Spain. T cells, B-cell-depleted T cells, or PBMCs provided the cDNA or gDNA that served as material.

From germline, CDR1 is KGHSH and CDR2 LQKENI. The V end lost 3 bases, the J end lost 2 bases, and 7 bases lay between the germline ends. The CDR3 is 14 amino acids. The table came from immunoSEQ multiplex PCR; TCRdb's copy has only in-frame clones and leaves some out. The data hold about 58,000 clones, with around 90% observed a single time. The specimen was peripheral blood. This TCR derives from a man aged 60 to 75 with active COVID-19. The chain uses TRBV18 and TRBJ2-2; D is undetermined. CDR3 loop: CASSPGSNTGELFF. The CDR3 DNA follows: TGTGCCAGCTCACCGGGCAGCAACACCGGGGAGCTGTTTTTT.